One sample yielded the 2 T cell receptor beta chains listed below, sequenced in a study of identical twins. Each CDR3 protein is one row after TCRdb ran MiXCR on the 5' RACE reads. The sample contains 600,000 to 850,000 distinct CDR3 sequences, roughly 20% of which appear only once. This same sample was also taken into another study, of T cells expressing NK-cell markers.

Sequenced: PBMCs. These receptor sequences come from a woman aged 18-29 years in good health.

This clonotype was counted between two and nine times. The chain links TRBV12-3 or TRBV12-4 to TRBJ1-5; 8 bases agree with TRBD1. CDR3 length: 16 amino acids. V trimming: 5 bases; J trimming: 0 bases; junction bases outside the gene matches: 6. The CDR3 DNA reads as TGTGCCAGCAGTGCAGACAGGGGCTATAGCAATCAGCCCCAGCATTTT. Protein: CASSADRGYSNQPQHF.

The genes are TRBV5-1 and TRBJ2-1; 7 nucleotides match TRBD2. V was pared by 7 bases and J by 7 bases, with 11 bases of the junction left unmatched. The germline CDR1 and CDR2 sequences are SGHRS and YFSETQ. The CDR3 spans 14 residues. The CDR3 protein is CASGGGGVENEQFF. CDR3 nucleotides: TGCGCCAGCGGCGGCGGGGGAGTGGAGAATGAGCAGTTCTTC.